This TCR beta chain was found in a study of identical twins (dated by TCRdb to the mid-2010s). For context, the study as a whole: TCR alpha and beta repertoires from monozygotic twins, unrelated adults of various ages and cord blood were deep-sequenced to test whether fetal clonotypes persist. To rule out contamination, the twin experiments were replicated at different times with different library preparation protocols. The research as a whole found: Compared with coincidental sharing between unrelated individuals, out-of-frame TCR alpha sequences shared between twins had an excess of sequences with low generation probability. Fewer insertions were carried by abundant cord blood beta clonotypes; a weaker similar trend was observed in young adult naive repertoires, while no such trend was observed in memory repertoires. Out-of-frame TCR alpha sharing in monozygotic twins was systematically underestimated by recombination models, whereas sharing between unrelated individuals was in agreement with the recombination models. Conclusions relied on cross-sectional statistical analysis, since the same donors could not be followed over many years. Excess twin sharing in beta out-of-frame sequences was weaker because fewer shared sequences lowered the signal-to-noise ratio. Invariant T cells such as MAIT and iNKT could partly confound zero-insertion analyses, though diverse VJ usage argued against this for most clonotypes.

Preparation of the library involved 5' RACE. Sequenced on an Illumina HiSeq 2000. Template switching added a universal primer binding site, and the final cDNA carried a unique molecular identifier that allowed TCR cDNA molecules to be counted accurately. First-strand cDNA for TCR alpha and beta chains was synthesized from specific primers in the conserved constant-segment region. To control for contamination, every cDNA library was double barcoded, receiving both a SMART-Mk sample barcode and Illumina barcodes. TruSeq adapter sequences and Illumina sample barcodes were added in two successive PCR steps. The TCR alpha and beta cDNA libraries were sequenced on the Illumina HiSeq platform using custom primers. Concerning the study's data processing: Raw reads were processed with MiGEC to extract unique molecular identifiers, and MiXCR was used to determine CDR3 positions. For each individual, recombination models were inferred using an EM algorithm with the repgenHMM and IGoR tools. The tcR package in R was used for shared clonotype analysis, with sharing normalized by the product of cloneset sizes. To study raw recombination free of thymic and clonal selection effects, out-of-frame nonproductive sequences were analyzed. In TCRdb, the public reads were trimmed at Q25 with fastp and aligned with MiXCR, with productive beta chains retained. Rows with a matching CDR3 protein are joined into one entry that keeps the most common DNA and genes. The V and J calls and clone size come from TCRdb's table, not from the authors' own analysis. This sample holds around 650,000 distinct CDR3 sequences; roughly 7.2% were observed only once. Of the sample, 1.5% to 2% is held by the ten largest clones.

The CDR3 has 15 amino acids, counting the end cysteine and phenylalanine. The entry retains the CDR3 DNA only, 45 bases that are in frame from base 1. Sequences MDHEN (CDR1) and SYDVKM (CDR2) are obtained from the germline V gene. V and J are trimmed by 6 bases and 1 base, and the gene matches miss 4 bases of the junction. Of note for this clonotype: Its binding antigen is unknown. One base away there is no much larger clone; base qualities are not given.

Only healthy Caucasian donors were included. Three pairs of female monozygotic twins, all aged 18 to 29 years, were included in the twin cohort. The RNA used for TCR libraries was isolated from peripheral blood mononuclear cells. The data also belong to a second study, concerning yellow fever vaccine responses in identical twins. As the second publication notes: According to the authors, the vaccine-induced T cell response in identical twins seemed to be partly convergent and partly specific to each individual. Focusing on identical twins, the study followed the T cell clones that responded to the vaccine, and did so with precision.

Sequenced input: PBMCs. The V gene is TRBV28 and the J gene is TRBJ2-1; TRBD1 aligns with 9 central bases. The clonotype originates from a woman in her late teens or twenties in good health. At the DNA level, the sequence is TGTGCCAGCAGACCGGGACAGGGATCCTACAATGAGCAGTTCTTC. It is translated as CASRPGQGSYNEQFF. Beyond the CDR3, the reference TRBV28 and TRBJ2-1 genes provide the residues; the full variable domain reads: DVKVTQSSRYLVKRTGEKVFLECVQDMDHENMFWYRQDPGLGLRLIYFSYDVKMKEKGDIPEGYSVSREKKERFSLILESASTNQTSMYLCASRPGQGSYNEQFFGPGTRLTVL.